Listed below are T cell receptor beta chains from one sample, sequenced in a study of control samples from healthy donors and cancer patients. Sequencing was performed with immunoSEQ multiplex PCR; in TCRdb, only in-frame clones are kept and a portion is missing. The sample lists about 44,000 clones, approximately 87% occurring once. The material sequenced was PBMCs. The receptor set was obtained from a woman between 55 and 75 years old with lung cancer. Both conserved end residues are part of each CDR3. A D gene is named only where the DNA matches it firmly. Size is stated for part of the rows, as once, few or many counts, or as a class when the clone is expanded.

clone_size d_call j_call v_call cdr3_nt cdr3_aa
NA NA TRBJ2-5 TRBV9 TGTGCCAGCAGCGTAGGCTGGGGCCCGGTCGGGGAGACCCAGTACTTC CASSVGWGPVGETQYF
NA TRBD2 TRBJ2-1 TRBV19 TGTGCCAGTAGTCCCGGGACTATCACCCGGAATGAGCAGTTCTTC CASSPGTITRNEQFF
NA NA TRBJ1-4 TRBV6-1 TGTGCCAGCAGTGAGGCCTCCCGGGCTGGAAAACTGTTTTTT CASSEASRAGKLFF
NA TRBD1 TRBJ2-5 TRBV3-1/TRBV3-2 TGTGCCAGCAGCCGTCGGACAGGGCCAGAGACCCAGTACTTC CASSRRTGPETQYF
NA TRBD2 TRBJ2-1 TRBV10-3 TGTGCCATCAGTGGCGATCGGACTAGCGGGAACAATGAGCAGTTCTTC CAISGDRTSGNNEQFF
NA TRBD1 TRBJ1-5 TRBV19 TGTGCCAGTATACCCGGGACAGCGGTTTATAGCAATCAGCCCCAGCATTTT CASIPGTAVYSNQPQHF
NA NA TRBJ2-4 TRBV14 TGTGCCAGCAGCCAAGGGCGGCACATTCAGTACTTC CASSQGRHIQYF
NA NA TRBJ2-1 TRBV2 TGTGCCAGCAGCCTGGGGGAAGAGGACTTCCTTGGAAGGCTGATATCCTACAATGAGCAGTTCTTC CASSLGEEDFLGRLISYNEQFF
NA NA TRBJ2-1 TRBV10-3 TGTGCCATCAGTGAGTCGAGGGGGGAGATCAATGAGCAGTTCTTC CAISESRGEINEQFF
NA NA TRBJ1-5 TRBV4-1 TGCGCCAGCAGCCAAGATCTAATCGTGAATCAGCCCCAGCATTTT CASSQDLIVNQPQHF
NA NA TRBJ2-7 TRBV6-2/TRBV6-3 TGTGCCAGCAGTTACGGTAGCGGCGAGCAGTACTTC CASSYGSGEQYF
NA NA TRBJ1-1 TRBV12-3/TRBV12-4 TGTGCCAGCAGTAATAATATGAACACTGAAGCTTTCTTT CASSNNMNTEAFF
NA NA TRBJ2-2 TRBV6-4 TGTGCCAGCAGTGACTCACAAACCGGGGAGCTGTTTTTT CASSDSQTGELFF
NA TRBD1 TRBJ1-4 TRBV9 TGTGCCAGCAGCACCAGACAGGGGCCTAATGAAAAACTGTTTTTT CASSTRQGPNEKLFF
NA NA TRBJ1-1 TRBV11-2 TGTGCCAGCAGCTTAGAGGCCGACACTTACACTGAAGCTTTCTTT CASSLEADTYTEAFF
NA TRBD2 TRBJ2-5 TRBV18 TGTGCCAGCTCACCAAGCGGGAGGCGAGAGACCCAGTACTTC CASSPSGRRETQYF
NA TRBD1 TRBJ1-1 TRBV12-3/TRBV12-4 TGTACCAGCTTTGACAGGGTTACTGAAGCTTTCTTT CTSFDRVTEAFF
few NA TRBJ1-4 TRBV3-1/TRBV3-2 TGTGCCAGCAGCCAAGATCCCGGACCTAATGAAAAACTGTTTTTT CASSQDPGPNEKLFF
NA NA TRBJ2-3 TRBV5-1 TGCGCCAGCAGCCCTAGCACAGATACGCAGTATTTT CASSPSTDTQYF
NA NA TRBJ1-1 TRBV5-6 TGTGCCAGCAGCTTGTTTGACGGGGGAATCACTGAAGCTTTCTTT CASSLFDGGITEAFF
NA TRBD2 TRBJ2-7 TRBV2 TGTGCCAGCAGTGAATCCGGGGGACTAGATTATGATCGCGAGCAGTACTTC CASSESGGLDYDREQYF
NA TRBD2 TRBJ2-1 TRBV19 TGTGCCAGTAGTATAGAAGGCGGGAGGGCTTTCTACAATGAGCAGTTCTTC CASSIEGGRAFYNEQFF
NA NA TRBJ2-3 TRBV15 TGTGCCACCTCCTATGGCCCCACAGATACGCAGTATTTT CATSYGPTDTQYF
NA NA TRBJ2-5 TRBV7-9 TGTGCCAGCAGATTAGGGCTCCAAGAGACCCAGTACTTC CASRLGLQETQYF
NA NA TRBJ2-7 TRBV29-1 TGCAGCGTTCAGGTGCTTAGCTCCTACGAGCAGTACTTC CSVQVLSSYEQYF
NA TRBD2 TRBJ2-5 TRBV2 TGTGCCAGCAGTATCAGCGGGAGTAGGACCCAGTACTTC CASSISGSRTQYF
NA NA TRBJ1-2 TRBV21-1 TGTGCCAGCAGCAAAGGAGAGAGGACCGATTACTATGGCTACACCTTC CASSKGERTDYYGYTF
few NA TRBJ1-4 TRBV5-1 TGCGCCAGCAGCTTTGACAGTGGGGAAAAACTGTTTTTT CASSFDSGEKLFF
NA NA TRBJ2-5 TRBV5-5 TGTGCCAGCATACCCCCGGGGACGCAGGAGGAGGATTTTGAGACCCAGTACTTC CASIPPGTQEEDFETQYF
NA NA TRBJ1-1 TRBV6-1 TGTGCCAGCAGTGTAGGGATCGGGCGGGGGAACACTGAAGCTTTCTTT CASSVGIGRGNTEAFF
NA TRBD1 TRBJ1-2 TRBV29-1 TGCAGCCTATCGGGACAGGGGTTCGGCTACACCTTC CSLSGQGFGYTF